This T cell receptor beta chain is drawn from a study of control samples from healthy donors and cancer patients. CDR3 length: 16 amino acids. V lost 4 bases and J lost 1; bases outside the gene matches: 6. Germline V lookup: CDR1 LNHDA, CDR2 SQIVND (reference sequence). Using immunoSEQ multiplex PCR, the repertoire was profiled, and TCRdb retains in-frame clones only, with some absent. Of 190,000 or so clones listed, over 85% are singletons. The source of this sequence is a man between 18 and 29 years old in good health. The chain has TRBV19 and TRBJ2-1, with 8 nucleotides matching TRBD1. Sequencing was done on a sample of blood. CDR3 in DNA: TGTGCCAGTAGTAGACAGGGGATTGGGTCCTACAATGAGCAGTTCTTC. Protein: CASSRQGIGSYNEQFF.